The 10 T cell receptor beta chains below all came from one sample that was sequenced in a study of CD8+CD57+ T cells in acquired aplastic anemia. The TCR beta profiling, which covered VDJ combination and CDR3 sequence, was carried out using genomic DNA as the template. TCRdb independently ran MiXCR on the reads; one entry per CDR3 protein. The sample consists of around 190,000 distinct CDR3 sequences, roughly 50% of them appearing once. All patients picked for sequencing had shown, by flow cytometry, an expansion of CD8+CD57+ cells. Sequenced material: sorted CD4+, CD8+, or CD8+CD57+ T cells (not recorded which) from PBMCs. These receptors were taken from a human donor with aplastic anemia.

This clonotype was found many times. The chain couples TRBV7-2 to TRBJ1-2, with 7 bases aligning to TRBD1. Germline loops: CDR1 SGHTA, CDR2 FQGNSA. This CDR3 has 14 amino acids. V trimming: 2 bases; J trimming: 2 bases; junction bases outside the gene matches: 2. DNA of the CDR3: TGTGCCAGCAGCTTAACGGGACAGAACTATGGCTACACCTTC. It encodes CASSLTGQNYGYTF.

This sequence joins TRBV20-1 and TRBJ1-5, with unresolved D. Germline loops: CDR1 DFQATT, CDR2 SNEGSKA (reference sequence). The CDR3 totals 12 residues. The V gene lost 0 bases and the J gene lost 4 bases, with 4 bases spanning the gap. As DNA, the CDR3 is TGCAGTGCTAGAGATGGGAATCAGCCCCAGCATTTT. This translates into CSARDGNQPQHF.

The chain combines TRBV12-3 or TRBV12-4 with TRBJ1-1; D remains ambiguous. Trimming left V 5 bases short and J 0 bases short, with 7 bases between. The CDR3 is 13 residues long. This chain's CDR3 is CASSLIMNTEAFF. CDR3 DNA: TGTGCCAGCAGTCTCATCATGAACACTGAAGCTTTCTTT.

About this clonotype: One end of the junction is discordant with germline, which a read error may explain. J is TRBJ2-2 and V is TRBV25-1; tentatively, D is TRBD1 (5 bases). Germline V gives CDR1 MGHDK, CDR2 SYGVNS. The CDR3 length is 15 residues. CDR3: CTSSERTGNTGELFF. DNA for the CDR3: TGTACCAGCAGTGAAAGAACAGGGAACACCGGGGAGCTGTTTTTT.

The rearrangement joins TRBV7-9 to TRBJ2-7; D not resolved. Per the germline V gene, CDR1 is SEHNR and CDR2 is FQNEAQ (reference sequence). The germline V and J ends were trimmed by 4 bases and 5 bases, with 9 bases remaining between them. The CDR3 contains 12 residues. The CDR3 reads CASSSTRNEQYF. The CDR3 DNA is TGTGCCAGCAGCTCGACACGGAACGAGCAGTACTTC.

The chain carries TRBV14 and TRBJ1-1; maybe TRBD1 (5 bases). The ends were cut back, 6 bases at V and 1 base at J, with 12 bases in the middle. The CDR3 runs to 14 residues. Germline CDR1 is SGHDN and CDR2 is FVKESK. The CDR3 loop reads CASSYAGSNTEAFF. DNA of the CDR3: TGTGCCAGCAGTTACGCAGGGTCGAACACTGAAGCTTTCTTT.

There are a few counts of this clonotype. The genes are TRBV27 and TRBJ2-3, with a tentative D call TRBD2 (5 bases). This CDR3 region has 14 residues. CDR1 is MNHEY, CDR2 SMNVEV, per germline (reference sequence). V was clipped by 3 bases and J by 0 bases, with 7 bases between them. The CDR3 spells CASSLDFSTDTQYF. The CDR3 DNA follows: TGTGCCAGCAGTTTGGACTTTAGCACAGATACGCAGTATTTT.

The chain employs TRBV9 and TRBJ2-1; D is ambiguous. The CDR3 covers 12 residues. CDR1 is SGDLS, CDR2 YYNGEE, per germline. V lost 4 bases to trimming and J lost 5 bases, with 7 bases between them. The CDR3: CASSPMDNEQFF. CDR3 bases: TGTGCCAGCAGCCCTATGGACAATGAGCAGTTCTTC.

Ten or more counts support this clonotype. The chain links TRBV7-2 to TRBJ2-5; 13 positions match TRBD2. Germline trimming cut 4 bases from V and 5 bases from J; bases unmatched to any gene: 4. Germline assignment: CDR1 SGHTA and CDR2 FQGNSA. The CDR3 runs 15 residues. CDR3 bases: TGTGCCAGCAGCTCCTGGACTAGCGGGGGCGAGACCCAGTACTTC. This sequence encodes CASSSWTSGGETQYF.

This clonotype was observed a handful of times. The chain links TRBV6-1 to TRBJ1-5; 9 bases line up with TRBD1. CDR1 and CDR2 from the germline V gene are MNHNS and SASEGT. V gave up 6 bases and J gave up 6 bases; unmatched junction bases: 9. The CDR3 has 15 amino acids. In nucleotides, the CDR3 is TGTGCCAGCAGGGAACAGGGGGCCCGGATTCAGCCCCAGCATTTT. Translated, it gives CASREQGARIQPQHF.